This T cell receptor (beta chain) stems from a study of graft-versus-host responses after intestinal transplantation. The study, taken as a whole, reports: Peak circulating GvH clone levels tracked with early post-transplant HvG declines.

Produced via immunoSEQ multiplex PCR; TCRdb's table is partial and in-frame only. The table shows just over 14,000 clones, with around 94% occurring only once. The length of the CDR3 is 15 residues. V shed 0 bases and J 6 bases; nucleotides not matched to a gene: 9. Per the germline V gene, CDR1 is SGDLS and CDR2 is YYNGEE. A remark on this clone: Its antigen is not known.

Sequencing used PBMCs, obtained 9 days after transplant. This receptor was obtained from a human patient who received an intestinal transplant, so some T cells may come from the graft donor. The chain carries TRBV9 and TRBJ2-7; 7 bases line up with TRBD1. In nucleotides, the CDR3 is TGTGCCAGCAGCGTAGGGGGTTATGACAGGGTCGAGCAGTACTTC. Its translation: CASSVGGYDRVEQYF.